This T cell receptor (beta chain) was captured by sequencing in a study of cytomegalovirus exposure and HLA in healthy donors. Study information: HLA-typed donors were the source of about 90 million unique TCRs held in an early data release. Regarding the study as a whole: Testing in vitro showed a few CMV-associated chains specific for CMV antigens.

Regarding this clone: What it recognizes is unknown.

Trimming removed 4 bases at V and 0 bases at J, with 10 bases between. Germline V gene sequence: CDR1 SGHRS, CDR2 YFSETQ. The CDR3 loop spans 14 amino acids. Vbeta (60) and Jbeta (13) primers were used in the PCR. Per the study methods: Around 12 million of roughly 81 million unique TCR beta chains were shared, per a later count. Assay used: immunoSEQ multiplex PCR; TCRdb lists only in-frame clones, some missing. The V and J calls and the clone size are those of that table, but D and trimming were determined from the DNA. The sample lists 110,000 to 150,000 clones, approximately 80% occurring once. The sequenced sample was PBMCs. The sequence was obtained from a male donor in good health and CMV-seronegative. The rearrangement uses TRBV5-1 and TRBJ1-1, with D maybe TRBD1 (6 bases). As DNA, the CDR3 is TGCGCCAGCAGCCCGGACAGTTTGAACACTGAAGCTTTCTTT. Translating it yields CASSPDSLNTEAFF.